One sample yielded the 31 T cell receptor beta chains listed below, sequenced in a study of identical twins. One entry per CDR3 protein, called by TCRdb with MiXCR from the 5' RACE reads. The sample has around 500,000 distinct CDR3 sequences; over 12% are singletons. The sample was also linked to a second study, of yellow fever vaccine responses in identical twins.

Material: CD4+ T cells sorted from blood. These TCRs come from a woman between 18 and 29 years old in good health.

This clonotype was seen repeatedly, ten times or more. The genes are TRBV7-9 and TRBJ1-5, with unresolved D. CDR1 is SEHNR, CDR2 FQNEAQ, per germline (reference sequence). Trimming stripped 1 base from V and 5 bases from J, with 3 bases between. This CDR3 has 12 amino acids. CDR3 DNA sequence: TGTGCCAGCAGCTTAGTCGATCAGCCCCAGCATTTT. Translating it yields CASSLVDQPQHF.

The chain has TRBV18 and TRBJ2-3; perhaps D is TRBD1 or TRBD2 (5 bases each). The V end lost 3 bases, the J end lost 0 bases, and 7 bases lay between the germline ends. Germline CDR1 is KGHSH and CDR2 is LQKENI. This CDR3 region has 14 residues. CDR3 region: CASSPWDSTDTQYF. The DNA for the CDR3 is TGTGCCAGCTCACCCTGGGACAGCACAGATACGCAGTATTTT.

A few counts support this clonotype. This chain connects TRBV20-1 to TRBJ2-7, with D perhaps TRBD1 or TRBD2 (7 bases each). Germline lookup yields CDR1 DFQATT and CDR2 SNEGSKA (reference sequence). V was shortened by 6 bases and J by 4 bases, with 16 bases between the two germline ends. CDR3 size: 13 residues. This chain's CDR3 is CSAPRGGGYEQYF. The CDR3, as DNA: TGCAGTGCCCCCAGGGGGGGGGGTTACGAGCAGTACTTC.

The V and J genes are TRBV7-2 and TRBJ2-7; possibly TRBD2 for D (6 bases). V shed 3 bases and J shed 6 bases, with 12 bases lying between them. The germline V gene has CDR1 SGHTA and CDR2 FQGNSA. The CDR3 consists of 13 residues. CDR3 loop: CASSLGGSLEQYF. The CDR3 region has the DNA TGTGCCAGCAGCTTGGGGGGAAGCCTCGAGCAGTACTTC.

The V gene is TRBV7-9, the J gene TRBJ1-1; D not certain. Germline V gene data show CDR1 as SEHNR and CDR2 as FQNEAQ (reference sequence). V was shortened by 3 bases and J by 11 bases, with 13 bases between the two germline ends. There are 12 residues in the CDR3. CDR3 region: CASSLGQRPAFF. DNA for the CDR3: TGTGCCAGCAGCTTGGGTCAACGCCCCGCTTTCTTT.

CDR3 DNA sequence: TGCGCCAGCAGCCAAGTTAACACCGGTGCCAAAAACATTCAGTACTTC. This sequence encodes CASSQVNTGAKNIQYF. The chain combines TRBV4-1 with TRBJ2-4; D is unresolved. V lost 1 base to trimming and J lost 1 base, with 11 bases between them. The length of the CDR3 is 16 residues. From germline, CDR1 is MGHRA and CDR2 YSYEKL.

The chain joins TRBV4-1 to TRBJ2-1; 9 nucleotides align to TRBD2. Trimming cost V 3 bases and J 7 bases; bases outside gene matches: 7. This CDR3 has 15 residues. Germline V CDR1 and CDR2: MGHRA, YSYEKL. The chain's CDR3 is CASSHLAGKRNEQFF. The CDR3 DNA reads TGCGCCAGCAGCCATCTAGCGGGAAAAAGAAATGAGCAGTTCTTC.

This chain links TRBV7-9 with TRBJ2-1; TRBD2 is a possible D gene (6 bases). V was shortened by 11 bases and J by 7 bases, with 12 bases between the two germline ends. This CDR3 is 11 amino acids long. Germline values: CDR1 SEHNR, CDR2 FQNEAQ (reference sequence). The CDR3 DNA sequence: TGTGCCGGGGGGTCTATTAATGAGCAGTTCTTC. It codes for CAGGSINEQFF.

The chain carries TRBV3-1 and TRBJ2-7, with D maybe TRBD1 (5 bases). V gave up 1 base and J gave up 5 bases, with 12 bases separating them. CDR3 length: 14 amino acids. Germline V gene sequence: CDR1 LGHDT, CDR2 YNNKEL (reference sequence). CDR3 residues: CASSQVSGSDEQYF. The CDR3 DNA sequence: TGTGCCAGCAGCCAAGTATCAGGGTCTGACGAGCAGTACTTC.

This clonotype was recorded a few times. This chain uses TRBV20-1 with TRBJ1-4; TRBD1 matches 7 bases. The CDR3 covers 14 residues. V gave up 3 bases and J gave up 5 bases; unmatched junction bases: 6. From germline, CDR1 is DFQATT and CDR2 SNEGSKA (reference sequence). In nucleotides, the CDR3 is TGCAGTGCTAGGGGGACAGTGCCGAATGAAAAACTGTTTTTT. Its protein is CSARGTVPNEKLFF.

The rearrangement joins TRBV10-3 to TRBJ2-7; TRBD2 agrees at 11 bases. Trimming cost V 6 bases and J 2 bases; bases outside gene matches: 6. This CDR3 contains 15 residues. Germline CDR1 and CDR2: ENHRY and SYGVKD. The CDR3 nucleotides are TGTGCCATCAGAACCGGGACTAGCGGAGCCTACGAGCAGTACTTC. Translation: CAIRTGTSGAYEQYF.

This clonotype showed up just a few times. V and J are TRBV27 and TRBJ2-7, with 9 bases identical to TRBD2. Germline V gene data show CDR1 as MNHEY and CDR2 as SMNVEV (reference sequence). This CDR3 spans 14 amino acids. V was pared by 5 bases and J by 5 bases, with 7 bases of the junction left unmatched. The CDR3 DNA follows: TGTGCCAGCAGTGCCCTAGCGGGAACCGACGAGCAGTACTTC. It yields the protein CASSALAGTDEQYF.

Only a few counts were recorded for this clonotype. The rearrangement joins TRBV27 to TRBJ1-2, with D unclear. Germline V gene sequence: CDR1 MNHEY, CDR2 SMNVEV (reference sequence). The ends were cut back, 2 bases at V and 5 bases at J, with 6 bases in the middle. This CDR3 has 12 residues. The CDR3 bases are TGTGCCAGCAGTTTAAAGGGTTATGGCTACACCTTC. Translating gives CASSLKGYGYTF.

This clonotype was recorded at least ten times. The chain recombines TRBV5-5 with TRBJ2-3; 10 bases agree with TRBD2. The V gene end was trimmed by 4 bases and the J gene end by 3 bases; junction bases not matched to a gene: 8. The CDR3 covers 16 residues. Germline loops: CDR1 SGHKS, CDR2 YYEKEE (reference sequence). CDR3 sequence (DNA): TGTGCCAGCAGCGTTGGACGGACTAGCGGAACAGATACGCAGTATTTT. Translation gives CASSVGRTSGTDTQYF.

This clonotype was picked up a small number of times. The CDR3 region has the DNA TGTGCCAGCAGTTACCCCCTCAAGACCCAGTACTTC. It specifies CASSYPLKTQYF. J is TRBJ2-5 and V is TRBV6-2 or TRBV6-3; D gene ambiguous. The CDR3 length is 12 residues. V was clipped by 2 bases and J by 6 bases, with 7 bases between them. Germline V gene lookup returns CDR1 MNHEY and CDR2 SVGEGT.

This clonotype has ten or more counts. The chain is built from TRBV5-1 and TRBJ2-7; 8 nucleotides align to TRBD2. With V trimmed by 0 bases and J by 6 bases, 8 bases remained unmatched. The CDR3 sequence is 15 residues long. Germline V lookup: CDR1 SGHRS, CDR2 YFSETQ. The CDR3 protein is CASSLVWLAGVEQYF. In DNA, the CDR3 is TGCGCCAGCAGCTTGGTATGGCTAGCGGGTGTCGAGCAGTACTTC.

This clonotype was detected only a few times. This chain uses TRBV20-1 with TRBJ2-7; 10 bases are a match to TRBD2. Germline loops: CDR1 DFQATT, CDR2 SNEGSKA (reference sequence). V shed 3 bases, J shed 6 bases, and the junction held 5 bases outside the gene matches. This CDR3 is 13 amino acids long. CDR3 amino acids: CSASSSGSPEQYF. The CDR3, as DNA: TGCAGTGCTAGCTCTAGCGGGAGCCCCGAGCAGTACTTC.

This chain uses TRBV5-1 with TRBJ2-3; TRBD2 agrees at 10 bases. This CDR3 comprises 14 residues. Per germline, CDR1 SGHRS and CDR2 YFSETQ. Germline trimming cut 3 bases from V and 6 bases from J; bases unmatched to any gene: 4. CDR3 sequence (DNA): TGCGCCAGCAGCTCCCAAGCGGGGGGGGATACGCAGTATTTT. Residues: CASSSQAGGDTQYF.

The V and J genes are TRBV12-3 or TRBV12-4 and TRBJ1-1; D might be TRBD1 (5 bases). The CDR3 extends over 15 amino acids. Trimming stripped 1 base from V and 6 bases from J, with 15 bases between. The CDR3 protein is CASSLDEGMFAEAFF. CDR3 coding DNA: TGTGCCAGCAGTTTAGACGAGGGGATGTTTGCTGAAGCTTTCTTT.

The V and J genes are TRBV14 and TRBJ2-1, with D perhaps matching TRBD1 (5 bases). Trimming took 1 base from V and 8 from J, leaving 9 bases between them. CDR1 and CDR2 from the germline V gene are SGHDN and FVKESK. This CDR3 region has 13 residues. The CDR3 sequence is CASSQVMGHEQFF. DNA for the CDR3: TGTGCCAGCAGCCAAGTAATGGGGCATGAGCAGTTCTTC.

This clonotype occurred a few times. The genes are TRBV5-1 and TRBJ2-5, with 7 bases lining up with TRBD2. The V gene's germline CDR1 is SGHRS and CDR2 YFSETQ. The CDR3 extends over 14 amino acids. Unmatched junction bases numbered 8, after V lost 4 bases and J lost 5 bases. The CDR3 DNA sequence: TGCGCCAGCAGCCTCAGCGGGGCCTCGGAGACCCAGTACTTC. It specifies CASSLSGASETQYF.

This clonotype was counted between two and nine times. The J gene is TRBJ2-2, the V gene TRBV7-2, with D perhaps matching TRBD2 (6 bases). The V and J ends lost 2 bases and 6 bases respectively, with 19 bases between them. The CDR3 extends over 17 amino acids. Germline CDR1 is SGHTA and CDR2 is FQGNSA. In DNA, the CDR3 is TGTGCCAGCAGCTTACAACCTTCGGGGGTCGGGGCCGGGGAGCTGTTTTTT. This sequence encodes CASSLQPSGVGAGELFF.

This clonotype was seen ten or more times. The J gene is TRBJ2-1, the V gene TRBV5-1, with D possibly being TRBD2 (6 bases). Trimming removed 2 bases from V and 7 bases from J, with 16 bases in between. The germline gives CDR1 SGHRS, CDR2 YFSETQ. The CDR3 runs to 15 residues. CDR3 residues: CASSFNRERRNEQFF. CDR3 in DNA: TGCGCCAGCAGCTTTAACCGGGAGAGGAGGAATGAGCAGTTCTTC.

The chain joins TRBV3-1 to TRBJ2-7; D might be TRBD2 (5 bases). The germline V gene encodes CDR1 LGHDT and CDR2 YNNKEL (reference sequence). Trimming took 4 bases from V and 7 from J, leaving 11 bases between them. CDR3 length equals 12 residues. In nucleotides, the CDR3 is TGTGCCAGCAGCCTGCTCGAGGGTGAGCAGTACTTC. It translates to CASSLLEGEQYF.

The chain links TRBV28 to TRBJ2-2; D is possibly TRBD2 (6 bases). Germline V gene data show CDR1 as MDHEN and CDR2 as SYDVKM. This CDR3 has 17 residues. V shed 6 bases and J shed 2 bases, with 19 bases lying between them. The CDR3 loop reads CASRRTTSGLNTGELFF. The CDR3 DNA sequence: TGTGCCAGCAGACGCACGACCAGCGGGCTAAACACCGGGGAGCTGTTTTTT.

This chain connects TRBV2 to TRBJ2-5; D might be TRBD2 (6 bases). Germline V lookup: CDR1 SNHLY, CDR2 FYNNEI. The CDR3 runs 14 residues. Trimming removed 4 bases at V and 4 bases at J, with 13 bases between. The CDR3 DNA reads TGTGCCAGCAGTGTTGGAGGGCTAGGAGAGACCCAGTACTTC. It translates to CASSVGGLGETQYF.

The sample holds many counts of this clonotype. The chain carries TRBV7-9 and TRBJ2-7, with D maybe TRBD2 (6 bases). Trimming shortened V by 1 base and J by 4 bases, and 20 bases separated the two germline ends. CDR3 size: 17 residues. Germline V CDR1 and CDR2: SEHNR, FQNEAQ (reference sequence). The CDR3 coding sequence is TGTGCCAGCAGCTTAGTGATAGGGGTAGCGGAGGATTACGAGCAGTACTTC. Its protein is CASSLVIGVAEDYEQYF.

This clonotype was picked up many times. V usage is TRBV2 and J usage is TRBJ1-1; D not resolved. CDR3 length equals 14 residues. Trimming shortened V by 6 bases and J by 1 base, and 12 bases separated the two germline ends. Germline V gene sequence: CDR1 SNHLY, CDR2 FYNNEI. DNA for the CDR3: TGTGCCAGCAGCATAAGACAAGAGAACACTGAAGCTTTCTTT. Translated, it gives CASSIRQENTEAFF.

The genes are TRBV10-3 and TRBJ2-7; possibly TRBD1 for D (6 bases). The CDR3 is 13 residues long. The V gene lost 6 bases and the J gene lost 3 bases, with 12 bases spanning the gap. CDR1 is ENHRY and CDR2 is SYGVKD in the germline V gene. CDR3 nucleotides: TGTGCCATCAGCCCACGGGACAACTACGAGCAGTACTTC. Translated, it gives CAISPRDNYEQYF.

The chain combines TRBV6-5 with TRBJ2-5; 8 positions match TRBD2. CDR1 and CDR2 (germline): MNHEY, SVGAGI. The CDR3 spans 16 residues. V gave up 0 bases and J gave up 4 bases; unmatched junction bases: 7. The chain's CDR3 is CASSYSPAGDPETQYF. The CDR3 DNA follows: TGTGCCAGCAGTTACTCTCCAGCGGGAGACCCAGAGACCCAGTACTTC.

This chain connects TRBV7-9 to TRBJ2-3; TRBD2 is a possible D gene (7 bases). This CDR3 comprises 14 residues. CDR1 is SEHNR and CDR2 is FQNEAQ in the germline V gene (reference sequence). The V gene lost 3 bases and the J gene lost 6 bases, with 13 bases spanning the gap. CDR3 sequence: CASSFAGAGDTQYF. The CDR3 DNA sequence: TGTGCCAGCAGCTTTGCGGGGGCTGGGGATACGCAGTATTTT.